Presented here are 19 T cell receptor beta chains from one specimen sequenced in a study of T cell repertoires in aging, cancer and after chemotherapy. The template was genomic DNA from peripheral blood, not RNA. A mixed TRB-A/B primer pool amplified rearranged TRB by multiplex touch-down PCR. TCRdb called the multiplex PCR reads again in MiXCR, with one record for every CDR3 protein. The sample contains 2,000 to 3,000 distinct CDR3 sequences, about 35% of which appear only once. The sample consisted of blood. These receptors all come from a human donor with a solid tumor.

The V and J genes are TRBV4-1 and TRBJ2-3; TRBD2 agrees at 12 bases. V lost 0 bases to trimming and J lost 4 bases; unmatched junction nucleotides: 5. This CDR3 region has 17 residues. The germline gives CDR1 MGHRA, CDR2 YSYEKL. In DNA form, the CDR3 reads TGCGCCAGCAGCCAAGACGCTAGCGGGGGGGCGGCAGATACGCAGTATTTT. Amino acid sequence: CASSQDASGGAADTQYF.

This sequence joins TRBV7-2 and TRBJ2-5; 11 bases map to TRBD2. Germline CDR1 reads SGHTA; CDR2 reads FQGNSA. The CDR3 spans 15 residues. The J segment lost 5 bases and the V segment lost 1 base, leaving 3 bases of the junction unmatched. In DNA, the CDR3 is TGTGCCAGCAGCTTAGTAGCGGGGGGGGAGGAGACCCAGTACTTC. Protein sequence: CASSLVAGGEETQYF.

Comments on this clonotype: One end of the junction is discordant with germline, which a read error may explain. This rearrangement joins TRBV5-6 to TRBJ1-2; 9 bases align to TRBD1. The CDR3 covers 15 residues. Germline-derived CDR1 and CDR2 are SGHDT and YYEEEE. The CDR3 loop reads CASSLGDRVNYGYTF. The CDR3, as DNA: TGCGCCAGCAGCTTGGGGGACAGGGTAAACTATGGCTACACCTTC.

In its sample, this clonotype is large (0.1 to 1%). V gene TRBV30 combines with J gene TRBJ2-1; possible D gene TRBD2, 8 bases. V was trimmed by 0 bases and J by 3 bases, leaving 12 bases between them. This CDR3 comprises 15 residues. Germline V gives CDR1 GTSNPN, CDR2 SVGIG (reference sequence). The CDR3 DNA reads as TGTGCCTGGAGTGTCGGGAGGGGGCTCTACAATGAGCAGTTCTTC. It translates to CAWSVGRGLYNEQFF.

By its share, this clonotype is large. The gene calls are TRBV10-2 and TRBJ1-1; TRBD1 matches at 12 bases. This CDR3 has 15 residues. Looked up from germline, CDR1 is WSHSY and CDR2 is SAAADI. V shed 7 bases, J shed 1 base, and the junction held 4 bases outside the gene matches. CDR3 sequence reads: CASMGDRGQNTEAFF. CDR3 nucleotide sequence: TGCGCCAGCATGGGGGACAGGGGGCAGAACACTGAAGCTTTCTTT.

There are a few counts of this clonotype. The chain links TRBV20-1 to TRBJ2-6; tentative D call: TRBD1 (6 bases). The germline gives CDR1 DFQATT, CDR2 SNEGSKA (reference sequence). Trimming stripped 2 bases from V and 0 bases from J, with 14 bases between. The CDR3 runs to 17 residues. DNA of the CDR3: TGCAGTGCTAGATTGAGAGGGGGTCGCTCTGGGGCCAACGTCCTGACTTTC. Protein product: CSARLRGGRSGANVLTF.

The chain employs TRBV5-5 and TRBJ2-7; TRBD2 might be the D (6 bases). Trimming took off 2 bases at V and 2 bases at J, with 11 bases between the two ends. Germline V lookup: CDR1 SGHKS, CDR2 YYEKEE (reference sequence). This CDR3 contains 14 residues. CDR3 loop: CASSFLRGPYEQYF. For the CDR3, the DNA is TGTGCCAGCAGCTTTTTGCGGGGACCCTACGAGCAGTACTTC.

Sample share makes this clonotype medium-sized. The DNA of the CDR3 is TGTGCCAGCACCAGGACAGGGTTTGAGACCCAGTACTTC. It specifies CASTRTGFETQYF. The V call is TRBV6-5, the J call TRBJ2-5; 8 bases line up with TRBD1. Losses at the gene ends were 7 bases for V and 5 bases for J; bases not matched to a gene: 6. The CDR3 is 13 amino acids. Germline V gene data show CDR1 as MNHEY and CDR2 as SVGAGI.

The J gene is TRBJ1-2, the V gene TRBV5-5; possibly TRBD1 for D (5 bases). Trimming took 4 bases from V and 4 from J, leaving 23 bases between them. CDR1 is SGHKS, CDR2 YYEKEE, per germline (reference sequence). There are 17 residues in the CDR3. Written as DNA, the CDR3 is TGTGCCAGCAGCCCCCAGTTGGGGCTCACCGGGTCCTATGGCTACACCTTC. It encodes CASSPQLGLTGSYGYTF.

The gene calls are TRBV5-1 and TRBJ2-7; no reliable D call. Per the germline V gene, CDR1 is SGHRS and CDR2 is YFSETQ. V was cut by 1 base and J by 6 bases, with 8 bases left in between. The CDR3 spans 12 residues. In DNA form, the CDR3 reads TGCGCCAGCAGCTTGACTCGGGTCGAGCAGTACTTC. Translating gives CASSLTRVEQYF.

This clonotype is medium-sized. The chain is built from TRBV7-6 and TRBJ2-7; the D gene is possibly TRBD2 (5 bases). Germline V gene sequence: CDR1 SGHVS, CDR2 FNYEAQ. Deletions cut 5 bases from V and 3 bases from J, with 11 bases between. This CDR3 is built from 13 residues. CDR3 region: CASSPERDYEQYF. DNA of the CDR3: TGTGCCAGCAGCCCCGAGAGGGACTACGAGCAGTACTTC.

This clonotype was counted only a few times. V usage is TRBV12-3 or TRBV12-4 and J usage is TRBJ1-6; no clear D. Trimming shortened V by 5 bases and J by 7 bases, and 12 bases separated the two germline ends. CDR3 length equals 14 residues. CDR3 region: CASSQSLGNSPLHF. CDR3 DNA: TGTGCCAGCAGTCAGAGTCTGGGCAATTCACCCCTCCACTTT.

This clonotype appeared a few times. The chain has TRBV7-2 and TRBJ2-3; perhaps TRBD2 as D (6 bases). V lost 3 bases and J lost 2, with 18 bases in between. This CDR3 comprises 17 residues. Per the germline V gene, CDR1 is SGHTA and CDR2 is FQGNSA. The DNA of the CDR3 is TGTGCCAGCAGCTTGTTCCCTAGGGGAGGATTCACAGATACGCAGTATTTT. It yields the protein CASSLFPRGGFTDTQYF. The full variable domain, its missing parts supplied by reference TRBV7-2 and TRBJ2-3, is GAGVSQSPSNKVTEKGKDVELRCDPISGHTALYWYRQSLGQGLEFLIYFQGNSAPDKSGLPSDRFSAERTGGSVSTLTIQRTQQEDSAVYLCASSLFPRGGFTDTQYFGPGTRLTVL.

By its share, this clonotype is medium-sized. The genes are TRBV6-5 and TRBJ1-6; 7 bases line up with TRBD1. The CDR3 spans 16 residues. CDR1 and CDR2 from the germline V gene are MNHEY and SVGAGI. The V gene end was trimmed by 4 bases and the J gene end by 4 bases; junction bases not matched to a gene: 7. The CDR3 DNA is TGTGCCAGCAGTTCTGGACAGGAGATGTATAATTCACCCCTCCACTTT. Translated, it gives CASSSGQEMYNSPLHF.

This clonotype was counted between two and nine times. The genes are TRBV12-3 or TRBV12-4 and TRBJ2-3; 16 nucleotides align to TRBD2. The trim removed 6 bases at V and 6 bases at J, leaving 15 bases unmatched. The CDR3 covers 19 residues. The CDR3 nucleotides are TGTGCCAGCAGCCCCGGGACTAGCGGGGGGGCGGCCTTCTCGGATACGCAGTATTTT. Translating it yields CASSPGTSGGAAFSDTQYF.

V gene TRBV12-3 or TRBV12-4 combines with J gene TRBJ1-2; D gene ambiguous. V lost 3 bases, J lost 7 bases, and 9 bases lay in between. The CDR3 runs 12 residues. CDR3 residues: CASSLSMGGYTF. The DNA of the CDR3 is TGTGCCAGCAGTTTGTCTATGGGTGGCTACACCTTC.

About this clonotype: A much larger clone sits a single nucleotide away, making a read error possible. The genes are TRBV30 and TRBJ2-1; D remains unclear. CDR1 and CDR2 from the germline V gene are GTSNPN and SVGIG (reference sequence). The CDR3 has 11 residues. With 2 bases removed from V and 8 bases from J, the gap between germline ends came to 7 bases. DNA of the CDR3: TGTGCCTGGAGTTGGCTAGATGAGCAGTTCTTC. Its protein product is CAWSWLDEQFF.

This clonotype showed up just a few times. The V call is TRBV6-2 or TRBV6-3, the J call TRBJ2-3; TRBD1 matches 8 bases. Germline CDR1 MNHEY, CDR2 SVGEGT. This CDR3 spans 15 amino acids. The junction had 5 bases not matched to a gene; V was cut back by 2 bases and J by 4 bases. Here the CDR3 reads CASSYGRGRADTQYF. The CDR3 DNA is TGTGCCAGCAGTTACGGCAGGGGGCGCGCAGATACGCAGTATTTT.

The chain joins TRBV20-1 to TRBJ2-1; TRBD2 agrees at 8 bases. The germline V gene encodes CDR1 DFQATT and CDR2 SNEGSKA (reference sequence). This CDR3 has 13 residues. V shed 4 bases, J shed 5 bases, and the junction held 4 bases outside the gene matches. CDR3 nucleotide sequence: TGCAGTGCTAAGAGCGGGAGCCACAATGAGCAGTTCTTC. Its translation: CSAKSGSHNEQFF.